This T cell receptor (beta chain) stems from a study of T cell responses to AZD1222 COVID-19 vaccine. Findings and caveats of the study: Close to half of all spike-specific TCRs reportedly target regions of the variants that are unmutated. Spike-specific TCR breadth and depth were elevated following two AZD1222 doses. Repertoire sampling happened only post peak T cell response. Spike-wide vaccine-associated CD4 TCRs dominated at 160-218 and 743-854.

With V trimmed by 3 bases and J by 4 bases, 2 bases remained unmatched. Germline CDR1 MGHRA, CDR2 YSYEKL. The CDR3 is made up of 14 amino acids. This clone was recorded only once. As yet, its antigen is unknown. Measured with immunoSEQ multiplex PCR; TCRdb has only the in-frame clones, and not every one. The table lists 98,000 or so clones, 75% to 90% of them singletons. The TCR was taken from an adult in good health. Source: peripheral blood, taken on day 0 of AZD1222 vaccination. The V call is TRBV4-1, the J call TRBJ2-1, with 8 bases lining up with TRBD1. The CDR3 region is CASSQRTGYNEQFF. The CDR3 bases are TGCGCCAGCAGCCAGCGGACAGGGTACAATGAGCAGTTCTTC.